This TCR beta chain is drawn from a study of Graves' ophthalmopathy and Graves' hyperthyroidism. From germline, CDR1 is MNHEY and CDR2 SVGEGT. The CDR3 contains 14 residues. Between the trimmed V and J ends, which lost 7 bases and 6 bases, there was a span of 16 bases. Transcripts of RNA were the source for amplifying TCR beta CDR3 regions. HTBI primers were employed in first-round RT-PCR, then a second-round multiplex PCR followed. A single record per CDR3 protein comes from TCRdb applying MiXCR to the multiplex PCR reads. In the table there are under 350,000 distinct CDR3 sequences, roughly 16% of which are singletons. Ophthalmopathy was moderately-to-severely active, CAS at least 3, NOSPECS at least 4, lasting under 3 months. Lactation, pregnancy, uncontrolled infections and other autoimmune diseases were all grounds for excluding patients. Each diagnosis was determined on the basis of clinical symptoms, serum thyroxine, TRAb, thyroid ultrasound and orbital computed tomography.

The rearrangement uses TRBV6-2 or TRBV6-3 and TRBJ2-4; D is possibly TRBD1 or TRBD2 (6 bases each). The material sequenced was peripheral blood. The origin of this receptor is an adult man with Graves' ophthalmopathy. In DNA, the CDR3 is TGTGCCAGCACCGGGGGCCTACGCTCAAACATTCAGTACTTC. Amino acid sequence: CASTGGLRSNIQYF.